One and the same sample provided the 15 T cell receptor beta chains below, sequenced in a study of response to subunit inactivated influenza vaccine. TCRdb reanalysed the RT-PCR reads using MiXCR and keeps one entry per CDR3 protein. Here the sample spans around 490,000 distinct CDR3 sequences, less than 10% being singletons. The source was PBMCs from blood, collected less than 25 months after vaccination. The source of these receptors is a man aged 45 to 75 who received an inactivated influenza vaccine.

J is TRBJ2-7 and V is TRBV29-1; tentative D call: TRBD1 (7 bases). CDR3 size: 12 residues. CDR1 SQVTM and CDR2 ANQGSEA come from the germline V gene. The germline V and J ends were trimmed by 4 bases and 4 bases, with 11 bases remaining between them. The CDR3 reads CSVGQGGYEQYF. The DNA of the CDR3 is TGCAGCGTTGGGCAGGGGGGATACGAGCAGTACTTC.

This clonotype came up a few times. The chain recombines TRBV20-1 with TRBJ1-5; D remains unclear. Trimming shortened V by 3 bases and J by 1 base, and 4 bases separated the two germline ends. The CDR3 is made up of 12 amino acids. The V gene's germline CDR1 is DFQATT and CDR2 SNEGSKA (reference sequence). The CDR3 DNA follows: TGCAGTGCTAGTCAGAGCAATCAGCCCCAGCATTTT. Translating it yields CSASQSNQPQHF.

V gene TRBV19 combines with J gene TRBJ1-6; 7 bases line up with TRBD1. This CDR3 contains 16 residues. Germline CDR1 is LNHDA and CDR2 is SQIVND (reference sequence). V dropped 6 bases and J dropped 7; count of bases not matched to a gene: 12. CDR3 nucleotides: TGTGCCAGTAGGCCGTTCCGGGGACAGTCGAATTCACCCCTCCACTTT. Encoded protein: CASRPFRGQSNSPLHF.

This clonotype has ten or more counts. This chain joins TRBV7-2 and TRBJ2-1; TRBD2 might be the D (5 bases). The V gene's germline CDR1 is SGHTA and CDR2 FQGNSA. The V and J ends lost 5 bases and 8 bases respectively, with 16 bases between them. This CDR3 contains 14 residues. The CDR3 loop reads CASSPSAGPYEQFF. The DNA of the CDR3 is TGTGCCAGCAGCCCTTCTGCGGGTCCGTATGAGCAGTTCTTC.

A few counts support this clonotype. The V call is TRBV20-1, the J call TRBJ2-1, with D possibly being TRBD2 (6 bases). The CDR3 extends over 14 amino acids. Trimming shortened V by 3 bases and J by 7 bases, and 16 bases separated the two germline ends. Per the germline V gene, CDR1 is DFQATT and CDR2 is SNEGSKA (reference sequence). CDR3 residues: CSASTGSFRNEQFF. In nucleotides, the CDR3 is TGCAGTGCTAGCACCGGGAGCTTCCGTAATGAGCAGTTCTTC.

This chain connects TRBV3-1 to TRBJ2-2, with D perhaps matching TRBD1 (5 bases). There are 13 residues in the CDR3. Looked up from germline, CDR1 is LGHDT and CDR2 is YNNKEL (reference sequence). V gave up 5 bases and J gave up 6 bases, with 10 bases separating them. CDR3 sequence reads: CASSKQGPGELFF. The CDR3 DNA sequence: TGTGCCAGCAGCAAGCAGGGTCCCGGGGAGCTGTTTTTT.

This chain joins TRBV7-7 and TRBJ2-2; no reliable D call. Germline CDR1 SSHAT, CDR2 FNYEAQ (reference sequence). The CDR3 length is 18 residues. Trimming cost V 2 bases and J 1 base, with 17 bases left between them. CDR3 sequence reads: CASSLPPVRPMNTGELFF. CDR3 coding DNA: TGTGCCAGCAGCTTACCTCCAGTTAGGCCAATGAACACCGGGGAGCTGTTTTTT.

The sample holds many counts of this clonotype. The rearrangement joins TRBV6-1 to TRBJ1-5, with TRBD1 as a possible D gene (5 bases). This CDR3 spans 15 amino acids. Germline V lookup: CDR1 MNHNS, CDR2 SASEGT. Between the trimmed V and J ends, which lost 6 bases and 0 bases, there was a span of 12 bases. The CDR3 nucleotides read TGTGCCAGCAGCCGGGGCCGTTATAGCAATCAGCCCCAGCATTTT. Its protein product is CASSRGRYSNQPQHF.

This clonotype was found a few times. V is TRBV27 and J is TRBJ2-5; no clear D gene. The CDR3 has 14 residues. Looked up from germline, CDR1 is MNHEY and CDR2 is SMNVEV (reference sequence). V gave up 0 bases and J gave up 7 bases, with 12 bases separating them. CDR3 in DNA: TGTGCCAGCAGTTTATCGACTGGCAGAGGGACCCAGTACTTC. Its protein product is CASSLSTGRGTQYF.

This clonotype was observed a handful of times. This chain's CDR3 is CASSPGTPANTGELFF. CDR3 coding DNA: TGTGCCAGCAGTCCGGGGACTCCGGCGAACACCGGGGAGCTGTTTTTT. This rearrangement joins TRBV28 to TRBJ2-2; D perhaps matches TRBD2 (6 bases). This CDR3 is built from 16 residues. The germline V gene has CDR1 MDHEN and CDR2 SYDVKM. V was clipped by 5 bases and J by 0 bases, with 13 bases between them. Based on the CDR3 plus reference TRBV28 and TRBJ2-2, the full variable domain is DVKVTQSSRYLVKRTGEKVFLECVQDMDHENMFWYRQDPGLGLRLIYFSYDVKMKEKGDIPEGYSVSREKKERFSLILESASTNQTSMYLCASSPGTPANTGELFFGEGSRLTVL.

This clonotype came up a few times. A much larger clone lies a single base off, so this may be a read error. Here the CDR3 reads CASSLTSADTQYF. The DNA of the CDR3 is TGTGCCAGCAGCTTAACTAGCGCAGATACGCAGTATTTT. The rearrangement links TRBV6-5 to TRBJ2-3; 7 positions agree with TRBD2. The CDR3 is 13 amino acids. The germline gives CDR1 MNHEY, CDR2 SVGAGI. J gave up 4 bases and V 6 bases, and 4 bases lay outside the gene matches.

This clonotype was seen repeatedly, ten times or more. The chain recombines TRBV12-3 or TRBV12-4 with TRBJ1-1; weak D call: TRBD1 (5 bases). The length of the CDR3 is 13 residues. V lost 8 bases to trimming and J lost 6 bases, with 16 bases between them. This CDR3 is CASGYRGSAEAFF. The CDR3, as DNA: TGTGCCAGCGGATACCGGGGGAGCGCTGAAGCTTTCTTT.

The genes are TRBV6-5 and TRBJ1-3; possibly TRBD1 for D (6 bases). Looked up from germline, CDR1 is MNHEY and CDR2 is SVGAGI. The CDR3 length is 11 residues. Trimming stripped 8 bases from V and 4 bases from J, with 6 bases between. In nucleotides, the CDR3 is TGTGCCAGCGGACAGGGAAACACCATATATTTT. Amino acids: CASGQGNTIYF.

The chain combines TRBV18 with TRBJ1-5, with D unresolved. V was clipped by 2 bases and J by 6 bases, with 8 bases between them. Germline-derived CDR1 and CDR2 are KGHSH and LQKENI. This CDR3 region has 13 residues. The CDR3 sequence is CASSPNHRQPQHF. The CDR3 DNA reads TGTGCCAGCTCACCAAATCATCGTCAGCCCCAGCATTTT.

The rearrangement uses TRBV29-1 and TRBJ1-1, with D possibly matching TRBD1 (6 bases). This CDR3 comprises 12 residues. Trimming stripped 4 bases from V and 4 bases from J, with 10 bases between. The germline V gene has CDR1 SQVTM and CDR2 ANQGSEA. This chain's CDR3 is CSVGGGPTEAFF. CDR3 nucleotides: TGCAGCGTTGGGGGGGGGCCCACTGAAGCTTTCTTT.